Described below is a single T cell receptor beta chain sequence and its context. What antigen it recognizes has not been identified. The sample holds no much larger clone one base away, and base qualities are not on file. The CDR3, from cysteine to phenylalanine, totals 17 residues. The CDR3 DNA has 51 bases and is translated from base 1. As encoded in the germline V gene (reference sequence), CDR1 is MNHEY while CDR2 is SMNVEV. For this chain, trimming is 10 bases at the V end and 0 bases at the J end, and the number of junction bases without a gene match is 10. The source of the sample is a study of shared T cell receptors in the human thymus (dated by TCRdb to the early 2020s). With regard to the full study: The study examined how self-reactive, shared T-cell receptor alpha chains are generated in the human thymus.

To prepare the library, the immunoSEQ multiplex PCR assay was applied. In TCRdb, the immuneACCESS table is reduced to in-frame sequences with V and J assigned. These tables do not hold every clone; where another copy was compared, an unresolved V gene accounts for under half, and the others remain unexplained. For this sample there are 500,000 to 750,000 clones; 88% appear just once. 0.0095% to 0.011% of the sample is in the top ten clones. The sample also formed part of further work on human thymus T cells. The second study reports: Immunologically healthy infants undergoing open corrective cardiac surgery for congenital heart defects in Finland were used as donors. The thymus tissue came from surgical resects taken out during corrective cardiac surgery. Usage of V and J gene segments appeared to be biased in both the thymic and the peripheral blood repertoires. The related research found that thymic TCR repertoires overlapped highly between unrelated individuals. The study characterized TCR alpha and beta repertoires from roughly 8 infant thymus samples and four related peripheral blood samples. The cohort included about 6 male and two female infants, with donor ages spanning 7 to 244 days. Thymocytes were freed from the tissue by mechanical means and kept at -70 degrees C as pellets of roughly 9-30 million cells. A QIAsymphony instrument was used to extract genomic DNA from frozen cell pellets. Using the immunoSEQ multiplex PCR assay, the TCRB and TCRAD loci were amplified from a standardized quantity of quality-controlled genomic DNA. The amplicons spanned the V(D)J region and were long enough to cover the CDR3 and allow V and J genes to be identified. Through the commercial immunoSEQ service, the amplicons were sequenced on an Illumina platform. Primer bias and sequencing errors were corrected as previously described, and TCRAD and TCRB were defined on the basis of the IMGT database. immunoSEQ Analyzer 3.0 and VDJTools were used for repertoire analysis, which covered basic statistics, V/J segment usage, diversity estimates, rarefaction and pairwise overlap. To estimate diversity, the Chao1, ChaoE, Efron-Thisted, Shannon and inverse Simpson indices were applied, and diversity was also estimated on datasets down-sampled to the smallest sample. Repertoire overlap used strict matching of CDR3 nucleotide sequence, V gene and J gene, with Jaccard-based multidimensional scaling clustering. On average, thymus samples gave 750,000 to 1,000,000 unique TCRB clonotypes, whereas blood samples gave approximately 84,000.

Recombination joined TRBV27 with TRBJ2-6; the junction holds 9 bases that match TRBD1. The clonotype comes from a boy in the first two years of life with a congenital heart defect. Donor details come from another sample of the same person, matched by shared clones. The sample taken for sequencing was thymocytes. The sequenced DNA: TGTGCCACCTCCCCGGGACAGGGCTTCTCTGGGGCCAACGTCCTGACTTTC. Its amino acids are CATSPGQGFSGANVLTF.